This is a list of T cell receptor beta chains from one sample in a study of T cell responses to AZD1222 COVID-19 vaccine. The repertoire was sequenced with immunoSEQ multiplex PCR; TCRdb's copy has only in-frame clones and lacks some. The sample includes 110,000 or so clones, about nine tenths of them seen just once. The input for sequencing was peripheral blood, taken 28 days after the second AZD1222 dose. All receptors derive from an adult who received the AZD1222 COVID-19 vaccine. Each CDR3 is given with its conserved first and last residue. D genes are given only for firm matches. Not every row has a clone size; where given, it reads once, few, many or a size class.

cdr3_nt cdr3_aa j_call v_call clone_size d_call
TGTGCCAGCAGCTACGGCAGGCCTAATGAAAAACTGTTTTTT CASSYGRPNEKLFF TRBJ1-4 TRBV13 NA NA
TGTGCCAGCAGTTCCAACGTCTGGACAAGGCCCGGGGAGCTTAATGAAAAACTGTTTTTT CASSSNVWTRPGELNEKLFF TRBJ1-4 TRBV28 few NA
TGCGCCAGCAGCCATTGGTTGCGGGGAATGAACACTGAAGCTTTCTTT CASSHWLRGMNTEAFF TRBJ1-1 TRBV5-1 NA NA
TGTGCCAGCAGCTTATCCGGGACCGTGAACACTGAAGCTTTCTTT CASSLSGTVNTEAFF TRBJ1-1 TRBV7-2 NA NA
TGTGCCAGTAGGAAAGAGCAGAGTGGAGGATCAGCTTTCTTT CASRKEQSGGSAFF TRBJ1-1 TRBV19 few NA
TGTGCCAGCAGCCAAGATCTCCCCCCTAGCGGGGGCACAGATACGCAGTATTTT CASSQDLPPSGGTDTQYF TRBJ2-3 TRBV4-2 NA TRBD2
TGTGCCACCCCGGACAGGCCAAGACAAGAGACCCAGTACTTC CATPDRPRQETQYF TRBJ2-5 TRBV10-3 once TRBD1
TGTGCCAGCAGCTTAGAAAGAGGGGAGCTGTTTTTT CASSLERGELFF TRBJ2-2 TRBV7-9 NA NA
TGTGCCAGCAGCGGCGGGGGGAGCGGGGAGCTGTTTTTT CASSGGGSGELFF TRBJ2-2 TRBV9 NA TRBD2
TGTGCCAGCAGTTTCCCTAAGCCGGGACAGGGTTTCTCCAATGAGCAGTTCTTC CASSFPKPGQGFSNEQFF TRBJ2-1 TRBV28 once TRBD1
TGTGCCAGCAGTTTCACAGTATTCGATTCACCCCTCCACTTT CASSFTVFDSPLHF TRBJ1-6 TRBV6-2/TRBV6-3 once NA
TGCAGCGTTAGAACAGTGAACACTGAAGCTTTCTTT CSVRTVNTEAFF TRBJ1-1 TRBV29-1 NA NA
TGCGCCAGCAGCCAAGAGGGGGGGATGGGGTCCCAGTACTTC CASSQEGGMGSQYF TRBJ2-5 TRBV4-3 NA TRBD2
TGCGCCAGCAGCCGTGGGGGGGAGAGGCAGCCCCAGCATTTT CASSRGGERQPQHF TRBJ1-5 TRBV10-2 NA NA
TGTGCCAGCAGCCACGAGCAGGGGAACTATGGCTACACCTTC CASSHEQGNYGYTF TRBJ1-2 TRBV4-2 once NA
TGTGCCAGCAGCCGTAGGACCCCCCTCGAAGAGACCCAGTACTTC CASSRRTPLEETQYF TRBJ2-5 TRBV7-8 NA NA
TGTGCCAGTAGTATTGAACAGGGGTTCGAGCAGTACTTC CASSIEQGFEQYF TRBJ2-7 TRBV19 NA TRBD1
TGTGCCAGTAGGTCGGCGGAAACAGGGGATCAGCCCCAGCATTTT CASRSAETGDQPQHF TRBJ1-5 TRBV19 NA TRBD1
TGCGCCAGCAGCCAAGCCCGGTACAATGAGCAGTTCTTC CASSQARYNEQFF TRBJ2-1 TRBV4-3 NA NA
TGTGCCACGACGGGACAGGGTGGCGAGCAGTACTTC CATTGQGGEQYF TRBJ2-7 TRBV5-8 NA TRBD1